The 10 T cell receptor beta chains in this list originate from one sample, sequenced in a study of cytomegalovirus exposure and HLA in healthy donors. The study ran its PCR with 60 Vbeta and 13 Jbeta primers. Assay used: immunoSEQ multiplex PCR; TCRdb lists only in-frame clones, some missing. The profile shows about 200,000 clones, about 86% of them singletons. Sequenced input: PBMCs. Receptors originate from a woman aged 25-40 years in good health and CMV-seronegative.

The chain uses TRBV13 and TRBJ2-3, with 7 bases matching TRBD2. In germline, CDR1 is PRHDT, CDR2 FYEKMQ (reference sequence). Losses at the gene ends were 4 bases for V and 4 bases for J; bases not matched to a gene: 14. The CDR3 extends over 17 amino acids. In nucleotides, the CDR3 is TGTGCCAGCAGCTCAATACATCCTAGCGGAGGAGCAGATACGCAGTATTTT. It specifies CASSSIHPSGGADTQYF.

This chain uses TRBV6-6 with TRBJ1-1; D ambiguous. V lost 0 bases and J lost 5, with 7 bases in between. CDR1 is MNHNY and CDR2 is SVGAGI in the germline V gene (reference sequence). The CDR3 totals 13 residues. The CDR3 DNA follows: TGTGCCAGCAGTTACTCCCCCCGGACTGAAGCTTTCTTT. The encoded protein is CASSYSPRTEAFF.

The CDR3 bases are TGTGCCAGCAGCCAACCGACAGGGATCGAGGGCTACACCTTC. Its translation: CASSQPTGIEGYTF. This chain uses TRBV28 with TRBJ1-2, with 7 nucleotides matching TRBD1. After removal of 6 bases from V and 8 bases from J, the junction contained 12 bases not matched to a gene. CDR1 and CDR2 (germline): MDHEN, SYDVKM. The CDR3 is 14 residues long.

This clone was detected a few times. The chain combines TRBV19 with TRBJ2-2, with TRBD2 matching 13 bases. V gave up 4 bases and J gave up 7 bases; unmatched junction bases: 6. CDR1 is LNHDA and CDR2 is SQIVND in the germline V gene (reference sequence). This CDR3 contains 16 residues. CDR3 protein: CASSRLAGGMSGELFF. CDR3 DNA sequence: TGTGCCAGTAGTAGACTAGCGGGAGGAATGAGCGGGGAGCTGTTTTTT.

The chain combines TRBV28 with TRBJ2-1; 7 nucleotides match TRBD1. Germline-derived CDR1 and CDR2 are MDHEN and SYDVKM. CDR3 length: 14 amino acids. The V gene end was trimmed by 6 bases and the J gene end by 3 bases; junction bases not matched to a gene: 5. DNA of the CDR3: TGTGCCAGCAGACCCCGGGACAGCTACAATGAGCAGTTCTTC. Translation: CASRPRDSYNEQFF.

Only a few counts were recorded for this clone. V and J are TRBV7-9 and TRBJ2-5, with a possible D match to TRBD2 (5 bases). The germline CDR1 and CDR2 sequences are SEHNR and FQNEAQ (reference sequence). This CDR3 spans 14 amino acids. Trimming removed 5 bases from V and 3 bases from J, with 13 bases in between. As DNA, the CDR3 is TGTGCCAGCAGCCCGAGGACTGCCGAAGAGACCCAGTACTTC. It yields the protein CASSPRTAEETQYF.

The V gene is TRBV6-6, the J gene TRBJ2-7; D not resolved. Per germline, CDR1 MNHNY and CDR2 SVGAGI (reference sequence). Trimming left V 0 bases short and J 7 bases short, with 10 bases between. The CDR3 covers 13 residues. The CDR3 nucleotides read TGTGCCAGCAGTTACTCCGCGCCCGGTGAGCAGTACTTC. Translated: CASSYSAPGEQYF.

The V gene is TRBV28, the J gene TRBJ2-2; TRBD2 matches at 11 bases. The CDR3 runs to 16 residues. Germline CDR1 reads MDHEN; CDR2 reads SYDVKM. The ends lost 5 bases at V and 7 bases at J; junction bases unmatched: 9. The CDR3: CASSELSGRAGGELFF. CDR3 coding DNA: TGTGCCAGCAGTGAGCTTAGCGGGAGGGCCGGCGGGGAGCTGTTTTTT.

V usage is TRBV5-1 and J usage is TRBJ2-7; 12 bases are shared with TRBD2. With V trimmed by 0 bases and J by 2 bases, 3 bases remained unmatched. CDR3 length: 16 residues. From germline, CDR1 is SGHRS and CDR2 YFSETQ. The CDR3 here is CASSLVLAGGTYEQYF. DNA of the CDR3: TGCGCCAGCAGCTTGGTTCTAGCGGGAGGGACCTACGAGCAGTACTTC. The whole variable domain, remainder taken from reference TRBV5-1 and TRBJ2-7, is KAGVTQTPRYLIKTRGQQVTLSCSPISGHRSVSWYQQTPGQGLQFLFEYFSETQRNKGNFPGRFSGRQFSNSRSEMNVSTLELGDSALYLCASSLVLAGGTYEQYFGPGTRLTVT.

This CDR3 is CASSPSQRDTDTQYF. The CDR3 DNA follows: TGTGCCAGCAGTCCCTCGCAGCGGGACACAGATACGCAGTATTTT. V usage is TRBV28 and J usage is TRBJ2-3; TRBD2 matches 7 bases. The CDR3 is 15 amino acids. Germline trimming cut 5 bases from V and 2 bases from J; bases unmatched to any gene: 7. Germline-derived CDR1 and CDR2 are MDHEN and SYDVKM.